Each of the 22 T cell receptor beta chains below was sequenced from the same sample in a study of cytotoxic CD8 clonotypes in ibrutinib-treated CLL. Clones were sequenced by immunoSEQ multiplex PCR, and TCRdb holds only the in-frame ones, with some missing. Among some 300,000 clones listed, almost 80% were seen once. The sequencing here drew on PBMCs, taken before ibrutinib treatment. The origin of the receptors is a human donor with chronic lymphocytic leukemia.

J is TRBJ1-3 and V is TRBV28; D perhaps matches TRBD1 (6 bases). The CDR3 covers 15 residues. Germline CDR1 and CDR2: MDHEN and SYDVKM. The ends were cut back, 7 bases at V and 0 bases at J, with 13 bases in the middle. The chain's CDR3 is CASNRQGISGNTIYF. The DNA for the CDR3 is TGTGCCAGCAATAGGCAGGGGATCTCTGGAAACACCATATATTTT. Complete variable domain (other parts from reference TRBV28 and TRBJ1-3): DVKVTQSSRYLVKRTGEKVFLECVQDMDHENMFWYRQDPGLGLRLIYFSYDVKMKEKGDIPEGYSVSREKKERFSLILESASTNQTSMYLCASNRQGISGNTIYFGEGSWLTVV.

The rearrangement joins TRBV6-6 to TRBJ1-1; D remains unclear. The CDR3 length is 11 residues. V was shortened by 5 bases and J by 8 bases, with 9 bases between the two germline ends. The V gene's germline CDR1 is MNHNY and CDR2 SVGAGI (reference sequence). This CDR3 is CASSREGEAFF. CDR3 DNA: TGTGCCAGCAGTAGGGAGGGAGAAGCTTTCTTT.

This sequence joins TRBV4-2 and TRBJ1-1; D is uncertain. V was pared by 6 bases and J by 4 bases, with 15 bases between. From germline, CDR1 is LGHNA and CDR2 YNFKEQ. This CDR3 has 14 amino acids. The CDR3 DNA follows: TGTGCCAGCAGTTCCTTAAGAGTCGCCACTGAAGCTTTCTTT. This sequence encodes CASSSLRVATEAFF.

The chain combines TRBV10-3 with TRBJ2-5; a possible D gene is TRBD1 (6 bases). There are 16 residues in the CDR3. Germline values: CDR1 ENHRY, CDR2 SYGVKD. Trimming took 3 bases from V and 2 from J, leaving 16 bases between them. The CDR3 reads CAISDVRGSQQETQYF. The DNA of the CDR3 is TGTGCCATCAGTGACGTAAGGGGGTCACAACAAGAGACCCAGTACTTC.

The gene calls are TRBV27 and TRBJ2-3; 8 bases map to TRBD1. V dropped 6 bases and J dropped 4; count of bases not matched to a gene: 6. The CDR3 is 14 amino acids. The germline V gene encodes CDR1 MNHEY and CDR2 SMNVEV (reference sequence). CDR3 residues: CASSRGRFSDTQYF. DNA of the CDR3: TGTGCCAGCAGCAGGGGGCGCTTCTCAGATACGCAGTATTTT.

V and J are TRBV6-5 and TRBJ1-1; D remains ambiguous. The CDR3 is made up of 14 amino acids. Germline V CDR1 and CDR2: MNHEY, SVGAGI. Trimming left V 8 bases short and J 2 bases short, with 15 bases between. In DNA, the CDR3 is TGTGCCAGCGCTCTTGACGGTTTAAACACTGAAGCTTTCTTT. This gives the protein CASALDGLNTEAFF.

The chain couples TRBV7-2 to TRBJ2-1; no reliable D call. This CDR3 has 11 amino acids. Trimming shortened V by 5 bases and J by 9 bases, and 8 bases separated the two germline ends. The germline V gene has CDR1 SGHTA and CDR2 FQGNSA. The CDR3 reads CASSQLVEQFF. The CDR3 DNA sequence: TGTGCCAGCAGCCAGCTTGTTGAGCAGTTCTTC. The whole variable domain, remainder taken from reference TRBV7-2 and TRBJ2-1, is GAGVSQSPSNKVTEKGKDVELRCDPISGHTALYWYRQSLGQGLEFLIYFQGNSAPDKSGLPSDRFSAERTGGSVSTLTIQRTQQEDSAVYLCASSQLVEQFFGPGTRLTVL.

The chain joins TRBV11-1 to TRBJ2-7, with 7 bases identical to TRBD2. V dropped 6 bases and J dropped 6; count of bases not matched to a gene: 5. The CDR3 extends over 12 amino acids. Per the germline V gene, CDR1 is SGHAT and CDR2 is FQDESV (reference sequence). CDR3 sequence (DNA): TGTGCCAGCAGTGTCCCGGGGGGCGAGCAGTACTTC. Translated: CASSVPGGEQYF.

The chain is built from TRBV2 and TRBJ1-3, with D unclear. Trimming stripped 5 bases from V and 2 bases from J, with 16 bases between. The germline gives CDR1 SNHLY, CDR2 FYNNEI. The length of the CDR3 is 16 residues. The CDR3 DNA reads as TGTGCCAGCAGTTTCCGGCCAGCCGGCCCTGGAAACACCATATATTTT. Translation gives CASSFRPAGPGNTIYF.

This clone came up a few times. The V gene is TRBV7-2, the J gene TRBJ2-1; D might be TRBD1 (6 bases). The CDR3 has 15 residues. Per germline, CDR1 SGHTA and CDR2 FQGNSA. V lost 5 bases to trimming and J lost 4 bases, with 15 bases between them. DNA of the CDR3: TGTGCCAGCAGCATAAACAGGGAATATTACAATGAGCAGTTCTTC. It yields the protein CASSINREYYNEQFF.

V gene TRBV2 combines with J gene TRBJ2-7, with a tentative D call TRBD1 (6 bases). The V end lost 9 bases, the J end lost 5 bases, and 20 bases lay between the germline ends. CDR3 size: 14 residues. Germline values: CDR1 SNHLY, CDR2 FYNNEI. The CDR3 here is CASMYTQGGDEQYF. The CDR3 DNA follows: TGTGCCAGTATGTATACCCAAGGGGGAGACGAGCAGTACTTC.

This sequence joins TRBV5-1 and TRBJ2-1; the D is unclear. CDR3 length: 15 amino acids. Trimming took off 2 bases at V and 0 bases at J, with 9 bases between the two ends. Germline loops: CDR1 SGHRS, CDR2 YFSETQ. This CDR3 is CASSLVSDSYNEQFF. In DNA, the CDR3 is TGCGCCAGCAGCTTAGTAAGTGACTCCTACAATGAGCAGTTCTTC.

The DNA for the CDR3 is TGTGCCAGCAGCCACCAAGGACAGGGGGATGGCTACACCTTC. Protein sequence: CASSHQGQGDGYTF. V is TRBV4-2 and J is TRBJ1-2; 10 bases line up with TRBD1. From germline, CDR1 is LGHNA and CDR2 YNFKEQ. The junction had 4 bases not matched to a gene; V was cut back by 3 bases and J by 6 bases. This CDR3 is 14 amino acids long.

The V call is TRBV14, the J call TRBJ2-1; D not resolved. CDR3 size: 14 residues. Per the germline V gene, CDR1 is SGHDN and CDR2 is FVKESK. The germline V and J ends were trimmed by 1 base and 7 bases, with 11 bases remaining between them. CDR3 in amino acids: CASSQGADGNEQFF. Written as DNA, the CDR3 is TGTGCCAGCAGCCAAGGGGCGGATGGGAATGAGCAGTTCTTC.

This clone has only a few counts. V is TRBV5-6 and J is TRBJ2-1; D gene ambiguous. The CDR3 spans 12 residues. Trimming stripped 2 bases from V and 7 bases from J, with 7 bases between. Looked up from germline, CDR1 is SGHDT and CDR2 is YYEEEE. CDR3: CASSLWVNEQFF. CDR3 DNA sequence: TGTGCCAGCAGCTTATGGGTGAATGAGCAGTTCTTC.

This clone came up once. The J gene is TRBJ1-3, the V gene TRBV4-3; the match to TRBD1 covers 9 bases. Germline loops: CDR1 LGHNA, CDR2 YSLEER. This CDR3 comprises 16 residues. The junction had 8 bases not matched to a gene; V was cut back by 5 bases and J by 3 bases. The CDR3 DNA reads TGCGCCAGCAGCGCCGGACAGGGGAGTTATGGAAACACCATATATTTT. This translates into CASSAGQGSYGNTIYF.

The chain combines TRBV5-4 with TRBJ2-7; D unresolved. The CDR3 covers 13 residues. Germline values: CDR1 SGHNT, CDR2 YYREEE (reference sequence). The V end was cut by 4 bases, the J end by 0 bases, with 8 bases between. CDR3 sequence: CASSPLNSYEQYF. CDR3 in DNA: TGTGCCAGCAGCCCCCTAAACTCCTACGAGCAGTACTTC.

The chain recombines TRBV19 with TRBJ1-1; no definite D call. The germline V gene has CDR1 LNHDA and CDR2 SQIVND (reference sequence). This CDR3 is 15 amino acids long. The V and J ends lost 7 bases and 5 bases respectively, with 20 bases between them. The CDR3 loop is CASKSSAVGRTEAFF. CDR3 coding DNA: TGTGCCAGTAAATCGTCCGCGGTAGGAAGGACTGAAGCTTTCTTT. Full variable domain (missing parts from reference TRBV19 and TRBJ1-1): DGGITQSPKYLFRKEGQNVTLSCEQNLNHDAMYWYRQDPGQGLRLIYYSQIVNDFQKGDIAEGYSVSREKKESFPLTVTSAQKNPTAFYLCASKSSAVGRTEAFFGQGTRLTVV.

For the CDR3, the DNA is TGCGCCAGCAGCTTGGAGGACGACCGCACAGATACGCAGTATTTT. Its translation: CASSLEDDRTDTQYF. V and J are TRBV5-1 and TRBJ2-3; D not resolved. Trimming cost V 0 bases and J 1 base, with 9 bases left between them. CDR1 SGHRS and CDR2 YFSETQ come from the germline V gene. The CDR3 is 15 amino acids. Full variable domain (remainder filled in from reference TRBV5-1 and TRBJ2-3): KAGVTQTPRYLIKTRGQQVTLSCSPISGHRSVSWYQQTPGQGLQFLFEYFSETQRNKGNFPGRFSGRQFSNSRSEMNVSTLELGDSALYLCASSLEDDRTDTQYFGPGTRLTVL.

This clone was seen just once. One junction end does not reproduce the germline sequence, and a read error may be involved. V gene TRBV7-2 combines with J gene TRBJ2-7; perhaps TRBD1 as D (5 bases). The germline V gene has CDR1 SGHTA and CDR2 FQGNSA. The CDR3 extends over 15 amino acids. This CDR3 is CASSLARATLYEQYF. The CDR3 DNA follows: TGTGCCAGCAGTTTAGCCAGGGCTACCCTCTACGAGCAGTACTTC.

The CDR3 region has the DNA TGTGCCACCAGCAGAACAAGGTCCTCCGGGGAGCTGTTTTTT. Translating gives CATSRTRSSGELFF. The genes are TRBV15 and TRBJ2-2; D remains ambiguous. Trimming took 2 bases from V and 6 from J, leaving 10 bases between them. From germline, CDR1 is LNHNV and CDR2 YYDKDF (reference sequence). The CDR3 runs to 14 residues.

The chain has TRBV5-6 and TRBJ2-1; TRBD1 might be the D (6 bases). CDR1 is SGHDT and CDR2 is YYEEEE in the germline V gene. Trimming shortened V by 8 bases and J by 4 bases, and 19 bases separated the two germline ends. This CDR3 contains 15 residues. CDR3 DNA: TGTGCCAGTTCATTCTTCCTAGGGGGTTACAATGAGCAGTTCTTC. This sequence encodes CASSFFLGGYNEQFF.